The 2 T cell receptor beta chains in this list originate from one sample, sequenced in a study of beta chain features in type 1 diabetes. Findings and limits, study-wide: Moderately but significantly shorter TCRB CDR3s were found in Type 1 diabetes patients in all four CD4+ subsets.

No antigen has been assigned to these receptors. Expressed TCRB transcripts were sequenced, since all the RNA that had been isolated was reverse transcribed. Sequencing was performed with immunoSEQ multiplex PCR; in TCRdb, only in-frame clones are kept and a portion is missing. The sample lists roughly 340,000 clones, roughly 14% seen once, with roughly 0.015% in the top ten. Input material: naive CD4+ T cells from blood. All receptors come from a woman younger than 30 with type 1 diabetes.

The CDR3 DNA reads as TGTGCCAGCAGCCAAAGGGGTTTCTCTGGAAACACCATATATTTT. Protein sequence: CASSQRGFSGNTIYF. The chain has TRBV27 and TRBJ1-3; possible D gene TRBD1, 5 bases. The CDR3 length is 15 residues. Trimming removed 6 bases at V and 0 bases at J, with 12 bases between. The germline CDR1 and CDR2 sequences are MNHEY and SMNVEV (reference sequence).

This clone was seen more than once but under ten times. The J gene is TRBJ2-1, the V gene TRBV10-3, with 9 positions matching TRBD2. The germline gives CDR1 ENHRY, CDR2 SYGVKD. CDR3 length equals 14 residues. V shed 0 bases, J shed 10 bases, and the junction held 4 bases outside the gene matches. The CDR3 DNA reads TGTGCCATCAGTGAGTCTAGCGGGAGCCGCGAGCAGTTCTTC. Its protein product is CAISESSGSREQFF.